This T cell receptor beta chain stems from a study of cytomegalovirus exposure and HLA in healthy donors. This PCR relied on a set of 60 Vbeta primers and 13 Jbeta primers. Data came from immunoSEQ multiplex PCR; TCRdb stores just in-frame clones and leaves some out. The sample lists approximately 140,000 clones; under 85% were seen once. V lost 5 bases and J 0 bases, leaving 17 bases between the germline ends. This CDR3 has 17 amino acids. Germline CDR1 and CDR2: SGHTA and FQGTGA. Source material: PBMCs. The V call is TRBV7-3, the J call TRBJ2-1; weak D call: TRBD1 (6 bases). The clonotype comes from a woman aged 40 to 50 in good health and CMV-seropositive. In DNA form, the CDR3 reads TGTGCCAGCAGCCCACAGACAGGTTCGTCCTCCTACAATGAGCAGTTCTTC. It encodes CASSPQTGSSSYNEQFF.